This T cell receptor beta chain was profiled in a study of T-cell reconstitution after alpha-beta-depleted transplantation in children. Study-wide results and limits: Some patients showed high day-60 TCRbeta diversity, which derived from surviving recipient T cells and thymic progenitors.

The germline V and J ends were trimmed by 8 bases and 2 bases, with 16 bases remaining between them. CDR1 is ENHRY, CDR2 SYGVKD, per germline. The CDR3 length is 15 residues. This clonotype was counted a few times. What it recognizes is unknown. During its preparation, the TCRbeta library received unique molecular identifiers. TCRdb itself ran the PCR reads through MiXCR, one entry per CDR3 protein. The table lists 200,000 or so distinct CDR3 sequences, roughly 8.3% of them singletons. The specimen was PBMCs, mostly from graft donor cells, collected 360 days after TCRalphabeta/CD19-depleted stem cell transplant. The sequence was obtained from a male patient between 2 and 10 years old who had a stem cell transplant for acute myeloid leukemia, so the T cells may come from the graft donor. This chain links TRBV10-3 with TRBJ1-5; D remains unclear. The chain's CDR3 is CAIGSGKGGNQPQHF. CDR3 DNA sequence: TGTGCCATCGGTTCGGGGAAGGGAGGCAATCAGCCCCAGCATTTT.